Each of the 9 T cell receptor beta chains below was sequenced from the same sample in a study of T cell changes during pregnancy in multiple sclerosis. Data came from immunoSEQ multiplex PCR; TCRdb stores just in-frame clones and leaves some out. Altogether about 36,000 clones are present, roughly 90% being singletons, with the ten largest covering around 11%. The material sequenced was CD8+ T cells from peripheral blood mononuclear cells, taken in the third trimester of pregnancy. The receptors derive from a female donor with multiple sclerosis, enrolled in a pregnancy study.

The rearrangement uses TRBV27 and TRBJ2-1, with D perhaps matching TRBD1 (6 bases). Germline values: CDR1 MNHEY, CDR2 SMNVEV (reference sequence). This CDR3 has 15 residues. V was shortened by 2 bases and J by 2 bases, with 10 bases between the two germline ends. The CDR3 reads CASSLETGTYNEQFF. The CDR3 nucleotides read TGTGCCAGCAGTTTAGAGACAGGAACCTACAATGAGCAGTTCTTC.

The rearrangement joins TRBV13 to TRBJ2-2, with D possibly being TRBD2 (6 bases). Germline CDR1 and CDR2: PRHDT and FYEKMQ (reference sequence). The CDR3 is 16 amino acids. Trimming left V 4 bases short and J 0 bases short, with 12 bases between. CDR3: CASSSSGTANTGELFF. In nucleotides, the CDR3 is TGTGCCAGCAGCTCGTCCGGGACTGCGAACACCGGGGAGCTGTTTTTT.

This clone is deemed large (0.1 to 1%). The chain links TRBV30 to TRBJ2-7; 12 bases are shared with TRBD2. J was trimmed by 4 bases and V by 8 bases; bases with no gene match: 3. This CDR3 contains 12 residues. CDR1 and CDR2 (germline): GTSNPN, SVGIG (reference sequence). This chain's CDR3 is CAGGLAGYEQYF. The CDR3 DNA is TGTGCCGGGGGACTAGCGGGTTACGAGCAGTACTTC.

The J gene is TRBJ1-1, the V gene TRBV2; TRBD1 might be the D (6 bases). The V end lost 2 bases, the J end lost 0 bases, and 10 bases lay between the germline ends. Germline-derived CDR1 and CDR2 are SNHLY and FYNNEI. The length of the CDR3 is 15 residues. The CDR3 nucleotides are TGTGCCAGCAGTGAAAATGAGGGGGTGAACACTGAAGCTTTCTTT. Translation: CASSENEGVNTEAFF.

This chain uses TRBV5-6 with TRBJ1-1; TRBD1 aligns across 7 bases. The trim removed 5 bases at V and 3 bases at J, leaving 10 bases unmatched. The CDR3 sequence is 15 residues long. The germline gives CDR1 SGHDT, CDR2 YYEEEE. The DNA of the CDR3 is TGTGCCAGCAGGCCGAACAGGGGTTCTTACACTGAAGCTTTCTTT. Its translation is CASRPNRGSYTEAFF.

The chain joins TRBV27 to TRBJ1-1; the D is unclear. The CDR3 length is 13 residues. Germline CDR1 reads MNHEY; CDR2 reads SMNVEV (reference sequence). The V and J ends lost 3 bases and 1 base respectively, with 6 bases between them. CDR3 loop: CASSLGPNTEAFF. For the CDR3, the DNA is TGTGCCAGCAGTTTGGGCCCGAACACTGAAGCTTTCTTT.

V usage is TRBV7-9 and J usage is TRBJ1-2; D might be TRBD1 (6 bases). With 5 bases removed from V and 4 bases from J, the gap between germline ends came to 20 bases. The CDR3 has 16 amino acids. Germline values: CDR1 SEHNR, CDR2 FQNEAQ (reference sequence). The CDR3 nucleotides are TGTGCCAGCAGCCGGAACGAGGCACAGGGAGTCTATGGCTACACCTTC. The encoded protein is CASSRNEAQGVYGYTF.

In this sample, this clone turned up once. The chain carries TRBV27 and TRBJ2-3; no clear D. This CDR3 region has 17 residues. Germline CDR1 reads MNHEY; CDR2 reads SMNVEV (reference sequence). With 4 bases removed from V and 2 bases from J, the gap between germline ends came to 19 bases. The CDR3 spells CASSSPSRYPITDTQYF. Written as DNA, the CDR3 is TGTGCCAGCAGTTCCCCCTCGAGGTATCCTATCACAGATACGCAGTATTTT.

The CDR3 nucleotides read TGTGCCAGCACCAAAGGGGTATATGGGGCCAACGTCCTGACTTTC. It specifies CASTKGVYGANVLTF. This rearrangement joins TRBV13 to TRBJ2-6; the D gene is possibly TRBD1 (5 bases). Per germline, CDR1 PRHDT and CDR2 FYEKMQ (reference sequence). This CDR3 is 15 amino acids long. Trimming pared 7 bases from V and 3 bases from J, leaving 13 bases between.